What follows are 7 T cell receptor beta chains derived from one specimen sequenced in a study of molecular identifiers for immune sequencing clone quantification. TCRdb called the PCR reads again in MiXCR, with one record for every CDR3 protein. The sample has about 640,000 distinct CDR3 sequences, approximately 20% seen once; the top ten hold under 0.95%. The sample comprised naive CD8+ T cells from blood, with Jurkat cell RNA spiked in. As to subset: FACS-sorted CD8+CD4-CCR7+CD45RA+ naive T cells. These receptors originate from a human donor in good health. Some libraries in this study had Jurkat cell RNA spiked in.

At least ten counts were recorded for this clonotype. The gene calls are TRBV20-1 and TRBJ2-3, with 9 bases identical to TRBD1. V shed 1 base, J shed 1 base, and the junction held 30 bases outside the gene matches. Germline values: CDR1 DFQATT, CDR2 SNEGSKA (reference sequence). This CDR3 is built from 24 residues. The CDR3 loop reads CSARGYRDREGGDLTKTRTDTQYF. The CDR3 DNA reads TGCAGTGCTAGAGGATACCGGGACAGGGAAGGGGGCGACCTCACCAAGACTCGCACAGATACGCAGTATTTT.

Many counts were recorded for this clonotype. The CDR3 is CAWSVFSREEQYF. The CDR3 DNA reads as TGTGCCTGGAGTGTATTCTCCAGGGAGGAGCAGTACTTC. The chain couples TRBV30 to TRBJ2-7; D assignment may be TRBD1 or TRBD2 (5 bases each). The CDR3 length is 13 residues. Germline CDR1 GTSNPN, CDR2 SVGIG (reference sequence). V lost 0 bases and J lost 7, with 13 bases in between.

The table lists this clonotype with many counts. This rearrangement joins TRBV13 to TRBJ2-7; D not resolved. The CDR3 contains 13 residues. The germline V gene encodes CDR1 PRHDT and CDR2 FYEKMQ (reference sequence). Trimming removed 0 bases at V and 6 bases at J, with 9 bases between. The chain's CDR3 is CASSLGHGVEQYF. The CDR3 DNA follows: TGTGCCAGCAGCTTAGGCCATGGGGTCGAGCAGTACTTC.

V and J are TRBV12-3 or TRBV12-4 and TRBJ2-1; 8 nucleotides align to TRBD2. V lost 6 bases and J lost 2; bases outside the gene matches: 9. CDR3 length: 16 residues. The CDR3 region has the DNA TGTGCCAGCAGAGGGATAGCGGGGACGACCTACAATGAGCAGTTCTTC. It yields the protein CASRGIAGTTYNEQFF.

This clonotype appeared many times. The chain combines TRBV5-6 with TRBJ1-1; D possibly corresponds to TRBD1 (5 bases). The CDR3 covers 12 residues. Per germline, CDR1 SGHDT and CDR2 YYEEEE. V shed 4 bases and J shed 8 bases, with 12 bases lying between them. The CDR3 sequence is CASSAGTPEAFF. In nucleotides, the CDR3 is TGTGCCAGCAGCGCGGGGACTCCCGAAGCTTTCTTT.

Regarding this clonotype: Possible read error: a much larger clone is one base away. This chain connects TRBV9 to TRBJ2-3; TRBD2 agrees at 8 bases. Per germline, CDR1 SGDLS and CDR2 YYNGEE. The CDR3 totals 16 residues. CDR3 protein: CASSVEVAGSTDTRYF. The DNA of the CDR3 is TGTGCCAGCAGCGTAGAGGTAGCGGGAAGCACAGATACGCGGTATTTT. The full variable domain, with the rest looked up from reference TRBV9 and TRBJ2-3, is DSGVTQTPKHLITATGQRVTLRCSPRSGDLSVYWYQQSLDQGLQFLIQYYNGEERAKGNILERFSAQQFPDLHSELNLSSLELGDSALYFCASSVEVAGSTDTRYFGPGTRLTVL.

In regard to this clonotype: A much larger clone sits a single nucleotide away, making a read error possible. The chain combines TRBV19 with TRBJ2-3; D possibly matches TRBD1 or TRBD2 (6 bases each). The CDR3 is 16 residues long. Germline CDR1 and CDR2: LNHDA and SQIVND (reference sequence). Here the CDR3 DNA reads TGTGCCAGTAAGCCGGCATGGGGGGCCGAGACAGATACGCAGTGTTTT. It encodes CASKPAWGAETDTQCF.